Listed here are 12 T cell receptor beta chains from one sample, sequenced in a study of blood T cell repertoires in COVID-19. Sequencing used immunoSEQ multiplex PCR; TCRdb keeps in-frame clones, though not all of them. The top ten clones hold 0.45% to 0.65% of a sample with roughly 160,000 clones, 85% to 95% of them seen once. The source material was peripheral blood. The receptors shown here come from a man in his fifties with acute or convalescent COVID-19.

The V and J genes are TRBV9 and TRBJ1-6; 9 bases match TRBD1. CDR1 and CDR2 (germline): SGDLS, YYNGEE. This CDR3 spans 14 amino acids. Trimming cost V 3 bases and J 8 bases; bases outside gene matches: 3. The CDR3 DNA reads TGTGCCAGCAGCGCGGGACAGGGCTATTCACCCCTCCACTTT. Its protein is CASSAGQGYSPLHF.

The chain couples TRBV5-6 to TRBJ2-3; 9 bases agree with TRBD2. Germline loops: CDR1 SGHDT, CDR2 YYEEEE. J gave up 3 bases and V 2 bases, and 7 bases lay outside the gene matches. The CDR3 sequence is 16 residues long. CDR3 loop: CASSLLLAGKTDTQYF. The CDR3 DNA reads TGTGCCAGCAGCTTACTCCTAGCGGGGAAGACAGATACGCAGTATTTT.

The rearrangement uses TRBV5-1 and TRBJ1-5; D not resolved. Germline V gives CDR1 SGHRS, CDR2 YFSETQ. V shed 3 bases and J shed 1 base, with 5 bases lying between them. This CDR3 has 13 amino acids. The CDR3 DNA is TGCGCCAGCAGCTCGGGGAGCAATCAGCCCCAGCATTTT. It is translated as CASSSGSNQPQHF.

The chain couples TRBV4-1 to TRBJ2-5, with D maybe TRBD2 (5 bases). The germline V gene encodes CDR1 MGHRA and CDR2 YSYEKL. The CDR3 totals 15 residues. V shed 4 bases and J shed 4 bases, with 16 bases lying between them. CDR3 region: CASSRFLDWIETQYF. The CDR3 DNA sequence: TGCGCCAGCAGCCGATTTCTGGACTGGATAGAGACCCAGTACTTC.

This chain links TRBV2 with TRBJ2-3, with D perhaps TRBD2 (6 bases). Trimming cost V 6 bases and J 3 bases, with 19 bases left between them. CDR3 length: 16 residues. Germline V gene sequence: CDR1 SNHLY, CDR2 FYNNEI. The DNA of the CDR3 is TGTGCCAGCAGGCCCCCGGACCCGGCGGGGACAGATACGCAGTATTTT. It translates to CASRPPDPAGTDTQYF. The full variable domain, rest sourced from reference TRBV2 and TRBJ2-3, is EPEVTQTPSHQVTQMGQEVILRCVPISNHLYFYWYRQILGQKVEFLVSFYNNEISEKSEIFDDQFSVERPDGSNFTLKIRSTKLEDSAMYFCASRPPDPAGTDTQYFGPGTRLTVL.

The chain recombines TRBV20-1 with TRBJ2-2; D unresolved. Germline V lookup: CDR1 DFQATT, CDR2 SNEGSKA (reference sequence). This CDR3 comprises 15 residues. V was pared by 4 bases and J by 1 base, with 13 bases between. The CDR3 spells CSAIDPGMNTGELFF. The CDR3 DNA sequence: TGCAGTGCTATTGATCCAGGCATGAACACCGGGGAGCTGTTTTTT.

The chain couples TRBV3-1 (or the pseudogene TRBV3-2) to TRBJ2-3; 9 nucleotides align to TRBD2. The CDR3 extends over 16 amino acids. Germline V lookup: CDR1 LGHDT, CDR2 YNNKEL (reference sequence). The ends lost 0 bases at V and 1 base at J; junction bases unmatched: 2. CDR3 amino acids: CASSQDKRGGTDTQYF. The CDR3 DNA is TGTGCCAGCAGCCAAGATAAGCGGGGGGGCACAGATACGCAGTATTTT.

This chain joins TRBV28 and TRBJ1-1, with D hard to call. The length of the CDR3 is 15 residues. V was trimmed by 2 bases and J by 7 bases, leaving 17 bases between them. Germline assignment: CDR1 MDHEN and CDR2 SYDVKM. CDR3 nucleotide sequence: TGTGCCAGCAGTTTAACGGGAGCGGCTGTCCGTGAAGCTTTCTTT. It codes for CASSLTGAAVREAFF.

This chain joins TRBV10-3 and TRBJ2-7, with 9 bases aligning to TRBD2. Per the germline V gene, CDR1 is ENHRY and CDR2 is SYGVKD. The CDR3 runs to 16 residues. V dropped 4 bases and J dropped 4; count of bases not matched to a gene: 11. The CDR3, as DNA: TGTGCCATCAGTGGGGTTCGGTCTAGCGGGGCTTACGAGCAGTACGTC. It encodes CAISGVRSSGAYEQYV.

V is TRBV7-8 and J is TRBJ2-7, with D possibly TRBD2 on 6 matching bases. The germline gives CDR1 SGHVS, CDR2 FQNEAQ. Between the trimmed V and J ends, which lost 4 bases and 0 bases, there was a span of 7 bases. The CDR3 is made up of 13 amino acids. The chain's CDR3 is CASSSGVSYEQYV. In DNA form, the CDR3 reads TGTGCCAGCAGCTCGGGGGTCTCCTACGAGCAGTACGTC.

The V and J genes are TRBV5-1 and TRBJ2-1, with 9 bases identical to TRBD1. Germline V gives CDR1 SGHRS, CDR2 YFSETQ. CDR3 size: 14 residues. V lost 4 bases and J lost 11; bases outside the gene matches: 10. The CDR3 DNA reads as TGCGCCAGCAGCATCCGACAGGGGGGCACTAAGCAGTTCTTC. It codes for CASSIRQGGTKQFF.

V usage is TRBV7-2 and J usage is TRBJ2-1; 10 bases align to TRBD2. V trimming: 5 bases; J trimming: 4 bases; junction bases outside the gene matches: 5. Germline CDR1 reads SGHTA; CDR2 reads FQGNSA. The CDR3 runs to 15 residues. CDR3 loop: CASSEAGGGYNEQFF. The CDR3 DNA sequence: TGTGCCAGCAGCGAAGCGGGAGGGGGGTACAATGAGCAGTTCTTC.